A selection of T cell receptor beta chains follows, all from one sample in a study of blood T cell repertoires in COVID-19. Sequencing was performed with immunoSEQ multiplex PCR; in TCRdb, only in-frame clones are kept and a portion is missing. The sample gives around 300,000 clones, roughly 90% of which show up once; less than 3% is in the top ten. Sequenced material: PBMCs or T cells enriched from blood (not recorded which). These receptors were collected from a woman in her fifties or sixties who had recovered from COVID-19. Each CDR3 is given with its conserved first and last residue. Each record gives: D gene, clone size, J gene, CDR3 length, V gene, CDR3 DNA, CDR3 protein. A D gene is named only where the DNA matches it firmly. Size is stated for part of the rows, as once, few or many counts, or as a class when the clone is expanded.

d_gene: TRBD1; abundance: NA; j_gene: TRBJ1-1; len: 15; v_gene: TRBV7-9; CDR3nt: TGTGCCAGCAGCTCATCAAACCAGGGGGCGTTTGAAGCTTTCTTT; CDR3aa: CASSSSNQGAFEAFF
d_gene: NA; abundance: NA; j_gene: TRBJ1-2; len: 15; v_gene: TRBV7-2; CDR3nt: TGTGCCAGCAGCTTAGAGGTGGGGCAGAACTATGGCTACACCTTC; CDR3aa: CASSLEVGQNYGYTF
d_gene: TRBD1; abundance: NA; j_gene: TRBJ2-5; len: 16; v_gene: TRBV5-6; CDR3nt: TGTGCCAGCAGCTTGGTTGGTTCGACAGGGAGAGAGACCCAGTACTTC; CDR3aa: CASSLVGSTGRETQYF
d_gene: NA; abundance: NA; j_gene: TRBJ2-3; len: 16; v_gene: TRBV4-1; CDR3nt: TGCGCCAGCAGCCAGCCGGGAGCGCGACAGTCAGATACGCAGTATTTT; CDR3aa: CASSQPGARQSDTQYF
d_gene: TRBD2; abundance: NA; j_gene: TRBJ2-1; len: 16; v_gene: TRBV27; CDR3nt: TGTGCCAGCAGACGACCCGGGACTAGCGAGAACAATGAGCAGTTCTTC; CDR3aa: CASRRPGTSENNEQFF
d_gene: TRBD1; abundance: NA; j_gene: TRBJ2-1; len: 15; v_gene: TRBV11-3; CDR3nt: TGTGCCAGCAGCTTAAGAGGGACAGGGGACAATGAGCAGTTCTTC; CDR3aa: CASSLRGTGDNEQFF
d_gene: TRBD1; abundance: NA; j_gene: TRBJ1-4; len: 14; v_gene: TRBV7-3; CDR3nt: TGTGCCAGCAGCGCAACAGGGGAAAATGAAAAACTGTTTTTT; CDR3aa: CASSATGENEKLFF
d_gene: NA; abundance: once; j_gene: TRBJ1-1; len: 14; v_gene: TRBV3-1/TRBV3-2; CDR3nt: TGTGCCAGCAGCCAAGTGGGGGGGCGGACTGAAGCTTTCTTT; CDR3aa: CASSQVGGRTEAFF
d_gene: NA; abundance: NA; j_gene: TRBJ2-5; len: 14; v_gene: TRBV7-2; CDR3nt: TGTGCCAGCAGCTTAGCATTGCATGAGGAGACCCAGTACTTC; CDR3aa: CASSLALHEETQYF
d_gene: NA; abundance: NA; j_gene: TRBJ2-7; len: 13; v_gene: TRBV3-1/TRBV3-2; CDR3nt: TGTGCCAGCAGCCAAGGGGCTCCCTACGAGCAGTACTTC; CDR3aa: CASSQGAPYEQYF
d_gene: NA; abundance: NA; j_gene: TRBJ2-2; len: 14; v_gene: TRBV2; CDR3nt: TGTGCCAGCAGGTCCCTGACTTCCACCGGGGAGCTGTTTTTT; CDR3aa: CASRSLTSTGELFF
d_gene: TRBD1; abundance: NA; j_gene: TRBJ1-5; len: 14; v_gene: TRBV4-2; CDR3nt: TGTGCCAGCAGCTCAGGGGGAATGGGTCAGCCCCAGCATTTT; CDR3aa: CASSSGGMGQPQHF
d_gene: TRBD1; abundance: NA; j_gene: TRBJ2-3; len: 16; v_gene: TRBV6-2/TRBV6-3; CDR3nt: TGTGCCAGCAGTTCAGAAGGACAGGGAAACACAGATACGCAGTATTTT; CDR3aa: CASSSEGQGNTDTQYF
d_gene: TRBD2; abundance: NA; j_gene: TRBJ2-1; len: 15; v_gene: TRBV7-8; CDR3nt: TGTGCCAGCAGCTTAGGTAGCGGGAGAGTGAATGAGCAGTTCTTC; CDR3aa: CASSLGSGRVNEQFF
d_gene: NA; abundance: NA; j_gene: TRBJ1-1; len: 13; v_gene: TRBV28; CDR3nt: TGTGCCAGCGGATACAGGACCAACACTGAAGCTTTCTTT; CDR3aa: CASGYRTNTEAFF
d_gene: TRBD2; abundance: NA; j_gene: TRBJ2-3; len: 18; v_gene: TRBV7-2; CDR3nt: TGTGCCAGCAGCCCCACTAGCGGGAGGCCACAGGGGACAGATACGCAGTATTTT; CDR3aa: CASSPTSGRPQGTDTQYF
d_gene: TRBD2; abundance: NA; j_gene: TRBJ2-2; len: 19; v_gene: TRBV4-1; CDR3nt: TGCGCCAGCAGCCAACGGGGCGTGGCGGGAGCCTGGGTCACCGGGGAGCTGTTTTTT; CDR3aa: CASSQRGVAGAWVTGELFF
d_gene: TRBD1; abundance: NA; j_gene: TRBJ1-1; len: 15; v_gene: TRBV7-9; CDR3nt: TGTGCCAGCAGCTCCGCGGGACAGCTAAACACTGAAGCTTTCTTT; CDR3aa: CASSSAGQLNTEAFF
d_gene: TRBD2; abundance: NA; j_gene: TRBJ2-7; len: 13; v_gene: TRBV6-2/TRBV6-3; CDR3nt: TGTGCCAGCAGTTACGGACTAGCTTACGAGCAGTACTTC; CDR3aa: CASSYGLAYEQYF
d_gene: TRBD1; abundance: NA; j_gene: TRBJ1-5; len: 15; v_gene: TRBV4-2; CDR3nt: TGTGCCAGCAGCCAAACGGACAGGAGCAATCAGCCCCAGCATTTT; CDR3aa: CASSQTDRSNQPQHF
d_gene: NA; abundance: NA; j_gene: TRBJ2-5; len: 15; v_gene: TRBV19; CDR3nt: TGTGCCAGTTCAGAACCGGGACTCCTAGGACGCACCCAGTACTTC; CDR3aa: CASSEPGLLGRTQYF
d_gene: TRBD1; abundance: NA; j_gene: TRBJ1-2; len: 19; v_gene: TRBV28; CDR3nt: TGTGCCAGCAGTTCGCTACCCGGGTCGGACAGGGGGTCCTTTTACGGCTACACCTTC; CDR3aa: CASSSLPGSDRGSFYGYTF
d_gene: TRBD1; abundance: NA; j_gene: TRBJ1-4; len: 17; v_gene: TRBV27; CDR3nt: TGTGCCAGCGGACCGGGACAGGGTTTCGGAGCGGATGAAAAACTGTTTTTT; CDR3aa: CASGPGQGFGADEKLFF
d_gene: NA; abundance: NA; j_gene: TRBJ1-6; len: 13; v_gene: TRBV3-1/TRBV3-2; CDR3nt: TGTGCCAGCAGCCCCAGTTATAATTCACCCCTCCACTTT; CDR3aa: CASSPSYNSPLHF
d_gene: NA; abundance: NA; j_gene: TRBJ2-1; len: 14; v_gene: TRBV6-2/TRBV6-3; CDR3nt: TGTGCCAGCAGTTACGGGAGCGTGTACAATGAGCAGTTCTTC; CDR3aa: CASSYGSVYNEQFF
d_gene: TRBD1; abundance: NA; j_gene: TRBJ1-2; len: 15; v_gene: TRBV6-5; CDR3nt: TGTGCCAGCAGTTACTCCCCAGGGGGTAACTATGGCTACACCTTC; CDR3aa: CASSYSPGGNYGYTF
d_gene: NA; abundance: once; j_gene: TRBJ1-2; len: 14; v_gene: TRBV28; CDR3nt: TGTGCCAGCAGTCCCGGACAGCTGTACTATGGCTACACCTTC; CDR3aa: CASSPGQLYYGYTF
d_gene: NA; abundance: NA; j_gene: TRBJ2-4; len: 15; v_gene: TRBV28; CDR3nt: TGTGCCAGCAGTTTATTGGGGGCCAACGGTAACATTCAGTACTTC; CDR3aa: CASSLLGANGNIQYF
d_gene: TRBD1; abundance: NA; j_gene: TRBJ1-1; len: 16; v_gene: TRBV7-9; CDR3nt: TGTGCCAGCAGCCCGTCGGGACAGGGGCAATACACTGAAGCTTTCTTT; CDR3aa: CASSPSGQGQYTEAFF
d_gene: TRBD1; abundance: few; j_gene: TRBJ1-5; len: 15; v_gene: TRBV10-3; CDR3nt: TGTGCCATCAGCCCCGGGACAGGGGTCGGTCAGCCCCAGCATTTT; CDR3aa: CAISPGTGVGQPQHF
d_gene: NA; abundance: few; j_gene: TRBJ1-1; len: 14; v_gene: TRBV10-3; CDR3nt: TGTGCCATCAGTGAGGGGACACAGAACACTGAAGCTTTCTTT; CDR3aa: CAISEGTQNTEAFF
d_gene: TRBD1; abundance: NA; j_gene: TRBJ2-6; len: 20; v_gene: TRBV4-1; CDR3nt: TGCGCCAGCAGCCCCCCCCGCCGAGGACAGGTTTTCTCTGGGGCCAACGTCCTGACTTTC; CDR3aa: CASSPPRRGQVFSGANVLTF
d_gene: NA; abundance: NA; j_gene: TRBJ2-7; len: 16; v_gene: TRBV6-2/TRBV6-3; CDR3nt: TGTGCCAGCAGTTACTCGACCCCTCGGGACAAATACGAGCAGTACTTC; CDR3aa: CASSYSTPRDKYEQYF
d_gene: TRBD1; abundance: NA; j_gene: TRBJ2-3; len: 16; v_gene: TRBV5-5; CDR3nt: TGTGCCAGCAGCTTGTATGGGACAGGGAACACAGATACGCAGTATTTT; CDR3aa: CASSLYGTGNTDTQYF
d_gene: NA; abundance: few; j_gene: TRBJ2-1; len: 15; v_gene: TRBV19; CDR3nt: TGTGCCAGTAGTTCCCTGACAGGTTCCTACAATGAGCAGTTCTTC; CDR3aa: CASSSLTGSYNEQFF
d_gene: NA; abundance: NA; j_gene: TRBJ1-3; len: 15; v_gene: TRBV7-2; CDR3nt: TGTGCCAGCAGCTTGGGGGGGGCGCTTGGAAACACCATATATTTT; CDR3aa: CASSLGGALGNTIYF
d_gene: NA; abundance: NA; j_gene: TRBJ1-3; len: 16; v_gene: TRBV28; CDR3nt: TGTGCCAGCAGCGGGGATTGGCTCCAATCTGGGAACACCATATATTTT; CDR3aa: CASSGDWLQSGNTIYF
d_gene: TRBD2; abundance: once; j_gene: TRBJ2-7; len: 17; v_gene: TRBV4-2; CDR3nt: TGTGCCAGCAGCCAAGGAGACGGACTAGCGGGGACCTACGAGCAGTACTTC; CDR3aa: CASSQGDGLAGTYEQYF
d_gene: TRBD1; abundance: NA; j_gene: TRBJ2-6; len: 16; v_gene: TRBV5-1; CDR3nt: TGCGCCAGCACACCGGGACAGAACTCTGGGGCCAACGTCCTGACTTTC; CDR3aa: CASTPGQNSGANVLTF
d_gene: TRBD1; abundance: few; j_gene: TRBJ1-5; len: 15; v_gene: TRBV19; CDR3nt: TGTGCCACCTCAAAATATGGACAGGGATATCAGCCCCAGCATTTT; CDR3aa: CATSKYGQGYQPQHF
d_gene: TRBD1; abundance: NA; j_gene: TRBJ1-5; len: 15; v_gene: TRBV7-2; CDR3nt: TGTGCCAGCAGCTCAGGGGGCCCAAGCAATCAGCCCCAGCATTTT; CDR3aa: CASSSGGPSNQPQHF
d_gene: NA; abundance: NA; j_gene: TRBJ2-7; len: 13; v_gene: TRBV6-6; CDR3nt: TGTGCCAGCAACCCAGGCGCTTCCTACGAGCAGTACTTC; CDR3aa: CASNPGASYEQYF
d_gene: NA; abundance: NA; j_gene: TRBJ1-5; len: 15; v_gene: TRBV24-1; CDR3nt: TGTGCCACCAGTGATGGAAGGGGAAGCAATCAGCCCCAGCATTTT; CDR3aa: CATSDGRGSNQPQHF
d_gene: NA; abundance: NA; j_gene: TRBJ2-7; len: 15; v_gene: TRBV7-3; CDR3nt: TGTGCCAGCAGCTTAGGGGGCGGACAGTCCTACGAGCAGTACTTC; CDR3aa: CASSLGGGQSYEQYF
d_gene: NA; abundance: once; j_gene: TRBJ1-4; len: 14; v_gene: TRBV28; CDR3nt: TGTGCCAGCAGTTTTGACAGCCTCAATGAAAAACTGTTTTTT; CDR3aa: CASSFDSLNEKLFF
d_gene: TRBD2; abundance: NA; j_gene: TRBJ2-1; len: 17; v_gene: TRBV18; CDR3nt: TGTGCCAGCTCACCAGCAATCGTCGCGGGAGGGCCGGGTGAGCAGTTCTTC; CDR3aa: CASSPAIVAGGPGEQFF
d_gene: TRBD1; abundance: NA; j_gene: TRBJ1-5; len: 14; v_gene: TRBV28; CDR3nt: TGTGCCAGCAGTTTGACGGACAGGGGTCAGCCCCAGCATTTT; CDR3aa: CASSLTDRGQPQHF
d_gene: NA; abundance: once; j_gene: TRBJ2-5; len: 14; v_gene: TRBV30; CDR3nt: TGTGCCTGGAGTGTGTCGGGGCGGGGAGAGACCCAGTACTTC; CDR3aa: CAWSVSGRGETQYF
d_gene: NA; abundance: NA; j_gene: TRBJ1-4; len: 15; v_gene: TRBV25-1; CDR3nt: TGTGCCAGCAGTGAATCTAGGAGGACTAATGAAAAACTGTTTTTT; CDR3aa: CASSESRRTNEKLFF
d_gene: TRBD1; abundance: few; j_gene: TRBJ2-3; len: 16; v_gene: TRBV11-1; CDR3nt: TGTGCCAGCAGCTTAGTGGGACAGGGTGGAGTTGATACGCAGTATTTT; CDR3aa: CASSLVGQGGVDTQYF
d_gene: TRBD1; abundance: NA; j_gene: TRBJ1-5; len: 15; v_gene: TRBV6-2/TRBV6-3; CDR3nt: TGTGCCAGCAGTAGGACAGGGGCTTCGGATCAGCCCCAGCATTTT; CDR3aa: CASSRTGASDQPQHF
d_gene: TRBD1; abundance: NA; j_gene: TRBJ1-1; len: 14; v_gene: TRBV7-8; CDR3nt: TGTGCCAGCAGCTTATGGGACAGGAACACTGAAGCTTTCTTT; CDR3aa: CASSLWDRNTEAFF
d_gene: NA; abundance: many; j_gene: TRBJ1-1; len: 13; v_gene: TRBV3-1/TRBV3-2; CDR3nt: TGTGCCAGCAGCTCAGGAGGGAACACTGAAGCTTTCTTT; CDR3aa: CASSSGGNTEAFF
d_gene: TRBD1; abundance: NA; j_gene: TRBJ2-5; len: 15; v_gene: TRBV19; CDR3nt: TGTGCCAGTAGTATAGCTGGACAGGGGGAAGAGACCCAGTACTTC; CDR3aa: CASSIAGQGEETQYF
d_gene: TRBD1; abundance: NA; j_gene: TRBJ1-1; len: 14; v_gene: TRBV9; CDR3nt: TGTGCCAGCAGCGGAGGGGGCGCGGGCACTGAAGCTTTCTTT; CDR3aa: CASSGGGAGTEAFF
d_gene: TRBD2; abundance: NA; j_gene: TRBJ2-7; len: 11; v_gene: TRBV27; CDR3nt: TGTGTAGCGGGAGGTCCATACGAGCAGTACTTC; CDR3aa: CVAGGPYEQYF
d_gene: NA; abundance: NA; j_gene: TRBJ1-5; len: 14; v_gene: TRBV27; CDR3nt: TGTGCCAGCAGTTTACTTCAGGGGAATCAGCCCCAGCATTTT; CDR3aa: CASSLLQGNQPQHF
d_gene: TRBD2; abundance: NA; j_gene: TRBJ2-2; len: 21; v_gene: TRBV27; CDR3nt: TGTGCCAGCAGTCCATACAGGGGGCAAACTAGCGGGAGGACGAACACCGGGGAGCTGTTTTTT; CDR3aa: CASSPYRGQTSGRTNTGELFF